This T cell receptor beta chain was recorded in a study of T cells in Graves' hyperthyroidism and ophthalmopathy. Uncontrolled infection, other autoimmune disease, pregnancy and lactation each barred patients from inclusion. Researchers amplified the TCR beta CDR3 regions from RNA transcripts. Researchers ran a first-round RT-PCR on the TCR CDR3 using the HTBI primer set. TCRdb reprocessed the multiplex PCR reads via MiXCR and lists one record per CDR3 protein. Of a few hundred thousand distinct CDR3 sequences listed, about a sixth are singletons. This clonotype was seen a few times. There are 13 residues in the CDR3. Germline CDR1 reads SGHRS; CDR2 reads YFSETQ. The germline V and J ends were trimmed by 6 bases and 8 bases, with 17 bases remaining between them.

The rearrangement links TRBV5-1 to TRBJ1-2; D ambiguous. This receptor was identified in a woman aged 60-75 years with Graves' ophthalmopathy. Material: blood. CDR3 region: CASTSESGRGYTF. The CDR3 DNA reads TGCGCCAGCACGTCCGAGTCTGGGCGCGGCTACACCTTC.